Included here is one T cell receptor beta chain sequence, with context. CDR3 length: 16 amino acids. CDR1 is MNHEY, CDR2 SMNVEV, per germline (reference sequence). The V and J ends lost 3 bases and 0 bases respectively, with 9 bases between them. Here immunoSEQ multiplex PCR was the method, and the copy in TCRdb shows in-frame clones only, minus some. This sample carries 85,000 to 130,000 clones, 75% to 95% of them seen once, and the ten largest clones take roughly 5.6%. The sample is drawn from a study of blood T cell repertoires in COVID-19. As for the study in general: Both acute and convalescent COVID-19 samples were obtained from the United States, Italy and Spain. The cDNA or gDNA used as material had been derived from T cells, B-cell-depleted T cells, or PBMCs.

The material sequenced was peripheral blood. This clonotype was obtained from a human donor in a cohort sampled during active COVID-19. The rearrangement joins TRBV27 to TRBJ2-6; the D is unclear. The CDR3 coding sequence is TGTGCCAGCAGTTTGTTTGGAGTCTCTGGGGCCAACGTCCTGACTTTC. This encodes CASSLFGVSGANVLTF.